This TCR beta chain comes out of a study of shared clonotypes between healthy human individuals. This clone was detected once. The protocol was immunoSEQ multiplex PCR, while the TCRdb copy is restricted to in-frame clones and leaves out a portion. The sample lists 650,000 to 800,000 clones; over 60% were seen once. CDR1 is MNHEY, CDR2 SVGAGI, per germline. This CDR3 has 15 residues. V shed 6 bases and J 8 bases; nucleotides not matched to a gene: 10. Material: memory CD4+ T cells sorted from blood. Specified subset: CD45RA-negative fraction. The chain couples TRBV6-5 to TRBJ2-1; TRBD1 matches at 10 bases. The TCR originated in a woman aged 25 to 45 in good health. This chain's CDR3 is CASRAWGQGLDEQFF. CDR3 DNA sequence: TGTGCCAGCAGAGCGTGGGGACAGGGGCTTGATGAGCAGTTCTTC.